The T cell receptor beta chain described here comes from a study of T cell clusters in autoimmune cytopenias. Regarding the study as a whole: TRB repertoire shifts in secondary cytopenia and chronic lymphocytic leukemia mostly reflected lymphoma, not autoimmunity. The T cell clusters came from computational analysis alone and lack functional validation. Active autoimmune hepatitis patients had approximately 3-fold fewer exclusive TRB clusters than healthy donors.

Multiplex touch-down PCR amplified TRB using TRB-A and TRB-B pools in one tube. From the multiplex PCR reads, TCRdb lists one entry per CDR3 protein and no DNA. The sample holds 9,500 to 15,000 distinct CDR3 sequences. Looked up from germline, CDR1 is SGHAT and CDR2 is FQNNGV. The CDR3 totals 15 residues. Concerning this clonotype itself: Its antigen is currently unknown.

Roughly 38,000 genome equivalents of blood DNA were amplified for TRB. The receptor's source is a human donor with an autoimmune cytopenia or autoimmune hepatitis (not recorded which). Material: peripheral blood. The rearrangement joins TRBV11-2 to TRBJ2-3; TCRdb's assignment of TRBD2 cannot be checked, as there is no DNA. The chain's CDR3 is CASTLSGMDTDTQYF.